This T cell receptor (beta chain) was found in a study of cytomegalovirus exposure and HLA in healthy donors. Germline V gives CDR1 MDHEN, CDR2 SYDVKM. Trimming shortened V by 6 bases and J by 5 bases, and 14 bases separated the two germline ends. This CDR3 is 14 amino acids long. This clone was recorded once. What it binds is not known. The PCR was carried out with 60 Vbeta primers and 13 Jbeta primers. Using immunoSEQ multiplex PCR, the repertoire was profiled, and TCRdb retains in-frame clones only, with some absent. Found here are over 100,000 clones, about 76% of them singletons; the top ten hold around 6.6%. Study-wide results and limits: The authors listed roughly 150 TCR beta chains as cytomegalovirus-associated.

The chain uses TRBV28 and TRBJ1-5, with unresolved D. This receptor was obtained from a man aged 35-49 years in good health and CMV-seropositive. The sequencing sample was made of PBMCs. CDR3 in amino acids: CASSFPEGYQPQHF. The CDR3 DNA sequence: TGTGCCAGCAGCTTCCCAGAGGGATATCAGCCCCAGCATTTT.